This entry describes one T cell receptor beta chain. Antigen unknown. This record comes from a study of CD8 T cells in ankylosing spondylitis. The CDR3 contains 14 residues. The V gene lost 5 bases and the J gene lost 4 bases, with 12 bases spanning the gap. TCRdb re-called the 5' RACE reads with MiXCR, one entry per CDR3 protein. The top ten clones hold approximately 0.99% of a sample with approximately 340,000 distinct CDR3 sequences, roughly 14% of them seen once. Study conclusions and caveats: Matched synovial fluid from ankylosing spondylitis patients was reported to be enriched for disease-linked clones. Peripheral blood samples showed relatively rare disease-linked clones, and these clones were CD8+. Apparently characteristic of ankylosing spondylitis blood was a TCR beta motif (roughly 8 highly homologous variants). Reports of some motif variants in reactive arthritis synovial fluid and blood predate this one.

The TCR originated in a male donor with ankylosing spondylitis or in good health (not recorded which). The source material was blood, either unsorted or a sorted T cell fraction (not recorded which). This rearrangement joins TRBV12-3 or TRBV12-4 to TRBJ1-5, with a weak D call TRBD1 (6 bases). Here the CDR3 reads CASSPRGFNQPQHF. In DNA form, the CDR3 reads TGTGCCAGCAGTCCCAGGGGATTTAATCAGCCCCAGCATTTT.